The present T cell receptor (beta chain) was sequenced within a study of T-cell reconstitution after alpha-beta-depleted transplantation in children (dated by TCRdb to the mid-2010s). For the study in its entirety: T-cell immune reconstitution after TCRalphabeta/CD19-depleted allogeneic hematopoietic cell transplantation in children was quantitatively tracked in the study by means of TCR repertoire profiling.

CDR1 is given as DFQATT and CDR2 as SNEGSKA, both from the germline V gene (reference sequence). The CDR3, from cysteine to phenylalanine, totals 19 residues. Only the CDR3 part of the read is kept: 57 bases, read in frame from the first base. Library preparation used PCR. The instrument was an Illumina HiSeq 2500. To normalize quantification of the TCRbeta repertoire, the TCR libraries were built with molecular barcoding that relied on unique molecular identifiers. The public reads were reprocessed in TCRdb via fastp at Q25 and MiXCR, keeping in-frame beta chains. All rows with the same CDR3 protein become a single entry with the most common DNA and genes. Counted in this sample were about 600,000 distinct CDR3 sequences; 8% to 11% of them appeared once. In total, the top ten clones hold 4% of the sample. As regards this clonotype: It has no known antigen specificity. The junction shows a germline mismatch at one end, possibly a read error.

This material consisted of PBMCs from the stem cell graft donor, taken from the stem cell graft. The origin of this receptor is a human donor who donated a stem cell graft to a child with acute myeloid leukemia. The chain is assembled from TRBV20-1 and TRBJ2-2, with 9 middle bases fitting TRBD2. This receptor has the CDR3 CSARIVSAGGDQNAGELFF. The nucleotide sequence is given as TGCAGTGCTAGGATTGTATCGGCGGGAGGGGACCAGAACGCCGGGGAGCTGTTTTTT.